The text below deals with one T cell receptor beta chain. This clone was observed a handful of times. Its antigen specificity is not known. Base-call qualities are not available, and no considerably larger clone is one nucleotide away. This entry comes from a study of neoadjuvant anti-PD-1 for oral cavity cancer listed by TCRdb under 2021. Describing the broader study: Patients mostly received three to four biweekly doses of nivolumab at 3 mg/kg before curative-intent surgical resection. Patients without progression received a fourth nivolumab dose around day 43 and underwent definitive surgical resection on days 50-56. Under RECIST 1.1, a patient counted as a responder if showing complete response, partial response or stable disease, and as a non-responder if showing progression. A roughly 32% response rate was observed in the parent correlative cohort, in which around twelve patients were included. The research as a whole found: Only a few patients per response group were included in the TCR analyses, and the authors called for validation in larger cohorts. After neoadjuvant nivolumab, significantly higher T cell clonality (Gini index) was found within PBMCs in non-responders than in responders. Higher pretreatment blood Treg/Th17 ratios correlated with both higher pretreatment blood TCRbeta clonality and lower post-treatment tumor TCRbeta clonality.

Reading the label with the study, this specimen's time point is: after neoadjuvant nivolumab, at surgical resection. The patients had newly diagnosed stage II-IVA oral cavity squamous cell carcinoma and had not received any prior systemic or radiation treatment. The cohort consisted of patients with HPV-negative, locally advanced oral cavity squamous cell carcinoma. Peripheral blood mononuclear cells were analyzed directly, without maintenance or expansion in culture. The samples were obtained from a longitudinal correlative study of a single-arm phase II trial testing neoadjuvant nivolumab in oral cavity squamous cell carcinoma. Subject-matched pre- and post-treatment PBMCs and tumors from three responders and three non-responders were subjected to genomic DNA-based TCRbeta sequencing. Peripheral blood mononuclear cells were drawn once before nivolumab treatment and a second time after treatment, when surgery took place. Genomic DNA was isolated from PBMCs using the Maxwell RSC DNA from Cells kit.

For deep sequencing of PBMC libraries, mostly about 0.45 ug of input genomic DNA was used, and six replicates were run per sample. The immunoSEQ hsTCRbeta kit was used to prepare TCRbeta libraries, following the manufacturer's instructions. An Illumina NovaSeq 6000 S4 flow cell was used to sequence the final libraries, which had first been combined to 3 nM. Regarding the original processing steps: Raw data preprocessing and quality control were performed with the immunoSEQ Analyzer. The analysis was restricted to productive rearrangements, with each unique CDR3 amino acid sequence defining a clonotype. Repertoire clonality was estimated as the Gini-Simpson index, which was calculated using the R package tcR. Student's t test was used to compare Gini indices, while Pearson correlation assessed associations with tumor size change. The immuneACCESS repertoire file appears here via TCRdb, limited to in-frame rearrangements. These files lack a portion of the clones; in checked studies, under half of the deficit traces to unresolved V genes, and the cause of the others is not known. V and J calls and clone size are copied from that table; D and trimming were computed from the DNA. The sample table shows about 14,000 clones, and approximately 70% are seen once. Roughly 2.8% of the sample rests with the top ten.

V drops 2 bases and J drops 4 bases, leaving 8 bases in between. From the germline V gene, CDR1 is MGHRA and CDR2 is YSYEKL. From cysteine to phenylalanine, the CDR3 is 13 amino acids long. Solely the CDR3 DNA is kept, with 39 bases framed from the first base. The sequence links TRBV4-1 to TRBJ1-2; the D gene is possibly TRBD1, with 6 bases matching. The source is a person between 35 and 79 years old with oral cavity squamous cell carcinoma. Sequenced here: PBMCs, sampled after nivolumab (anti-PD-1) treatment. The nucleotide sequence reads as follows: TGCGCCAGCAGCCAAACGACAGGCTATGGCTACACCTTC. It codes for CASSQTTGYGYTF.